Below are 18 T cell receptor beta chains sequenced from a single sample in a study of radiation and T cells in renal cell carcinoma. Profiling relied on immunoSEQ multiplex PCR, and the TCRdb table lists in-frame clones only, not all of them. This table has under 200,000 clones, about 88% appearing once. Time point denoted: blood 4 weeks post-SBRT, at nephrectomy. Specified treatment: 15 Gy SBRT to primary tumor, nephrectomy 4 weeks later. The sequences come from blood, collected from a patient whose treatment included radiotherapy and nephrectomy. The receptors come from a woman in her fifties or sixties with renal cell carcinoma.

The V gene is TRBV15, the J gene TRBJ2-1; 7 bases line up with TRBD1. CDR1 is LNHNV, CDR2 YYDKDF, per germline (reference sequence). V lost 5 bases and J lost 10; bases outside the gene matches: 11. This CDR3 is 14 amino acids long. CDR3 sequence: CATSLGQRGDEQFF. The CDR3 coding sequence is TGTGCCACCAGCCTGGGACAGCGCGGCGACGAGCAGTTCTTC.

CDR3 coding DNA: TGTGCCAGTAGTATAAGTGGGGGGGGTCAGCCCCAGCATTTT. This gives the protein CASSISGGGQPQHF. This chain connects TRBV19 to TRBJ1-5, with D possibly being TRBD1 (5 bases). CDR1 is LNHDA and CDR2 is SQIVND in the germline V gene (reference sequence). V was shortened by 2 bases and J by 6 bases, with 11 bases between the two germline ends. The CDR3 has 14 amino acids.

This rearrangement joins TRBV5-6 to TRBJ2-2; TRBD1 aligns across 8 bases. CDR1 and CDR2 from the germline V gene are SGHDT and YYEEEE. CDR3 length: 15 amino acids. V was pared by 4 bases and J by 5 bases, with 7 bases of the junction left unmatched. The DNA for the CDR3 is TGTGCCAGCAGCGCCAACAGGGGGTGGACCGGGGAGCTGTTTTTT. Its protein is CASSANRGWTGELFF.

This clone showed up just once. The chain has TRBV5-5 and TRBJ2-2; the D gene could be TRBD1 or TRBD2 (5 bases each). Germline V gene data show CDR1 as SGHKS and CDR2 as YYEKEE (reference sequence). V was clipped by 10 bases and J by 0 bases, with 13 bases between them. The length of the CDR3 is 14 residues. CDR3 nucleotide sequence: TGTGCCGACTCACGGGACCCGAACACCGGGGAGCTGTTTTTT. Translating gives CADSRDPNTGELFF.

The chain combines TRBV6-1 with TRBJ1-2; unclear D gene. CDR1 and CDR2 (germline): MNHNS, SASEGT. The CDR3 has 12 amino acids. The V and J ends lost 8 bases and 8 bases respectively, with 15 bases between them. CDR3 residues: CASRSGVGGYTF. Here the CDR3 DNA reads TGTGCCAGCCGTTCTGGGGTTGGAGGCTACACCTTC.

The chain has TRBV5-1 and TRBJ2-1, with 10 bases matching TRBD1. The CDR3 consists of 16 residues. Germline-derived CDR1 and CDR2 are SGHRS and YFSETQ. V lost 4 bases, J lost 9 bases, and 13 bases stayed unmatched. CDR3 residues: CASSNTRTGGYGEQFF. Written as DNA, the CDR3 is TGCGCCAGCAGCAATACGCGGACAGGGGGATACGGTGAGCAGTTCTTC.

Of note for this clone: Other DNA sequences from this sample encode an identical CDR3 as well. The CDR3 DNA reads TGCGCCAGCAGCCAAGATAGACATGGCTACACCTTC. It specifies CASSQDRHGYTF. J is TRBJ1-2 and V is TRBV4-3; no reliable D call. The CDR3 covers 12 residues. The germline gives CDR1 LGHNA, CDR2 YSLEER. Trimming cost V 0 bases and J 6 bases, with 5 bases left between them.

The J gene is TRBJ2-5, the V gene TRBV6-5; no clear D gene. The CDR3 extends over 14 amino acids. Trimming removed 0 bases from V and 3 bases from J, with 8 bases in between. CDR1 MNHEY and CDR2 SVGAGI come from the germline V gene. The CDR3 loop reads CASSYSAPEETQYF. CDR3 in DNA: TGTGCCAGCAGTTACTCGGCACCTGAAGAGACCCAGTACTTC.

The genes are TRBV11-2 and TRBJ1-2; D call uncertain. Trimming took 1 base from V and 4 from J, leaving 7 bases between them. CDR1 and CDR2 (germline): SGHAT, FQNNGV. The CDR3 contains 13 residues. The CDR3, as DNA: TGTGCCAGCAGCTTAGGCGCAGTCTATGGCTACACCTTC. Its protein product is CASSLGAVYGYTF.

This clone was counted a single time. The chain has TRBV5-4 and TRBJ1-2; TRBD1 might be the D (6 bases). V lost 4 bases and J lost 5, with 18 bases in between. From germline, CDR1 is SGHNT and CDR2 YYREEE (reference sequence). The CDR3 has 15 amino acids. The DNA for the CDR3 is TGTGCCAGCAGCCCGGGAGGGGGGGAATCATATGGCTACACCTTC. Translating it yields CASSPGGGESYGYTF.

As regards this clone: Other DNA sequences in the sample encode the same CDR3. The V call is TRBV4-1, the J call TRBJ2-5; possible D gene TRBD2, 5 bases. The V end lost 0 bases, the J end lost 4 bases, and 12 bases lay between the germline ends. The CDR3 totals 15 residues. Germline values: CDR1 MGHRA, CDR2 YSYEKL. CDR3 in amino acids: CASSQDPRVGETQYF. CDR3 sequence (DNA): TGCGCCAGCAGCCAAGATCCGAGGGTGGGAGAGACCCAGTACTTC.

This clone was recorded once. The rearrangement links TRBV10-3 to TRBJ1-5; TRBD1 agrees at 10 bases. V was pared by 8 bases and J by 5 bases, with 9 bases of the junction left unmatched. Looked up from germline, CDR1 is ENHRY and CDR2 is SYGVKD. This CDR3 is built from 15 residues. The CDR3 DNA is TGTGCCATCGGAAGAGCCGGGACAGGGGATCAGCCCCAGCATTTT. Translated, it gives CAIGRAGTGDQPQHF.

This sequence joins TRBV30 and TRBJ2-3, with D tentatively TRBD1 (6 bases). V was trimmed by 4 bases and J by 0 bases, leaving 14 bases between them. The CDR3 is made up of 15 amino acids. Germline V CDR1 and CDR2: GTSNPN, SVGIG (reference sequence). The CDR3 is CAWNPTGLSTDTQYF. For the CDR3, the DNA is TGTGCCTGGAATCCGACAGGCCTTAGCACAGATACGCAGTATTTT.

This clone was counted a single time. The genes are TRBV29-1 and TRBJ1-3; D might be TRBD1 (6 bases). The CDR3 has 14 amino acids. Trimming took off 3 bases at V and 4 bases at J, with 13 bases between the two ends. The V gene's germline CDR1 is SQVTM and CDR2 ANQGSEA. CDR3 amino acids: CSVEDSLSGNTIYF. In DNA, the CDR3 is TGCAGCGTTGAGGACAGTTTATCCGGAAACACCATATATTTT. Drawing the rest from reference TRBV29-1 and TRBJ1-3, the complete variable domain is SAVISQKPSRDICQRGTSLTIQCQVDSQVTMMFWYRQQPGQSLTLIATANQGSEATYESGFVIDKFPISRPNLTFSTLTVSNMSPEDSSIYLCSVEDSLSGNTIYFGEGSWLTVV.

The chain uses TRBV6-1 and TRBJ1-2; 8 bases map to TRBD1. Germline V gene data show CDR1 as MNHNS and CDR2 as SASEGT. The J segment lost 8 bases and the V segment lost 5 bases, leaving 7 bases of the junction unmatched. CDR3 size: 13 residues. CDR3: CASSFSGGPGYTF. The CDR3 bases are TGTGCCAGCAGTTTTTCAGGGGGCCCCGGCTACACCTTC.

The chain links TRBV6-6 to TRBJ2-5; unclear D gene. Germline CDR1 MNHNY, CDR2 SVGAGI (reference sequence). The CDR3 runs to 13 residues. V shed 2 bases and J shed 2 bases, with 6 bases lying between them. Written as DNA, the CDR3 is TGTGCCAGCAGTTACGGGCTGCAAGAGACCCAGTACTTC. Translation gives CASSYGLQETQYF.

The rearrangement joins TRBV7-8 to TRBJ2-4, with D possibly TRBD1 on 5 matching bases. The CDR3 consists of 19 residues. V shed 1 base and J shed 2 bases, with 21 bases lying between them. Germline assignment: CDR1 SGHVS and CDR2 FQNEAQ. CDR3 DNA: TGTGCCAGCAGCTTAGGTCGGATTCAGGGAATTGGTACCAAAAACATTCAGTACTTC. Protein: CASSLGRIQGIGTKNIQYF.

This chain connects TRBV7-3 to TRBJ2-3; 10 nucleotides match TRBD2. Germline CDR1 and CDR2: SGHTA and FQGTGA. After removal of 4 bases from V and 2 bases from J, the junction contained 12 bases not matched to a gene. This CDR3 region has 18 residues. The CDR3 here is CASSSALTSGVVTDTQYF. The CDR3 nucleotides are TGTGCCAGCAGCTCGGCACTAACTAGCGGGGTCGTCACAGATACGCAGTATTTT.